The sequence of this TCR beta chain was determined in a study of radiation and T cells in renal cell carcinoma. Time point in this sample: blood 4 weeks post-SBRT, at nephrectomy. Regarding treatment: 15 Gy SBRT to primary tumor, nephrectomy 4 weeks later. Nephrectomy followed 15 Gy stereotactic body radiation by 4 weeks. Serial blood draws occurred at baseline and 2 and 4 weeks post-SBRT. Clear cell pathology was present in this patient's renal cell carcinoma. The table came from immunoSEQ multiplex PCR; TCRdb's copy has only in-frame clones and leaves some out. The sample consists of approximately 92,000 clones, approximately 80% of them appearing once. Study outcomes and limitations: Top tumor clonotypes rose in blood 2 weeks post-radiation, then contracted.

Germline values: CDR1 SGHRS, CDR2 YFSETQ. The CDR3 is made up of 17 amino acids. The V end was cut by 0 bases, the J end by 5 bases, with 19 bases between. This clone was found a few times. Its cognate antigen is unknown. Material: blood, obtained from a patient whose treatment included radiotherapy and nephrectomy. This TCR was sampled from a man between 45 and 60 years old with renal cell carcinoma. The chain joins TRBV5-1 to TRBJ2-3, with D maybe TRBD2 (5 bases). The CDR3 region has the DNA TGCGCCAGCAGCTTGGCCTTGAGCGGCTCTGGGGAAGATACGCAGTATTTT. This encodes CASSLALSGSGEDTQYF. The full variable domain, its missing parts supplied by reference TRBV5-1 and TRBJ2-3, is KAGVTQTPRYLIKTRGQQVTLSCSPISGHRSVSWYQQTPGQGLQFLFEYFSETQRNKGNFPGRFSGRQFSNSRSEMNVSTLELGDSALYLCASSLALSGSGEDTQYFGPGTRLTVL.